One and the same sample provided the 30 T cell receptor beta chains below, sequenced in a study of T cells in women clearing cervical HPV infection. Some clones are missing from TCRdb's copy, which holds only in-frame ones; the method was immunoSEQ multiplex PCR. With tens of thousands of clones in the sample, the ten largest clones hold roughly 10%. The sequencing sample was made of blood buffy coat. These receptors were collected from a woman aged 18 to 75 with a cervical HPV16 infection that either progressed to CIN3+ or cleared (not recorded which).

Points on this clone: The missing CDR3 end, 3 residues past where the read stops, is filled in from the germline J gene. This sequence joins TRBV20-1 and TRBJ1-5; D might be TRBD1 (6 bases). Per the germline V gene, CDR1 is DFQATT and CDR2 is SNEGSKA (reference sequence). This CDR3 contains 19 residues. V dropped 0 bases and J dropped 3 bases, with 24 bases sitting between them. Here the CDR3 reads CSARDKNLNRDNYNQPQHF. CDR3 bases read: TGCAGTGCTAGAGACAAAAACCTAAACCGGGACAACTACAATCAGCCC.

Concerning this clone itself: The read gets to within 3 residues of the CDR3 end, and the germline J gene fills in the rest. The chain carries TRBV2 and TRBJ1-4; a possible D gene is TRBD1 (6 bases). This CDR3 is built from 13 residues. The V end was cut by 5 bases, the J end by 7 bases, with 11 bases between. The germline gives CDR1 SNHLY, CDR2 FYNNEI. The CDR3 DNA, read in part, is TGTGCCAGCAGTACAGGGAGACTTGAAAAA. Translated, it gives CASSTGRLEK. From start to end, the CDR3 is CASSTGRLEKLFF. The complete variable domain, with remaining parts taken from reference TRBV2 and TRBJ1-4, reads EPEVTQTPSHQVTQMGQEVILRCVPISNHLYFYWYRQILGQKVEFLVSFYNNEISEKSEIFDDQFSVERPDGSNFTLKIRSTKLEDSAMYFCASSTGRLEKLFFGSGTQLSVL.

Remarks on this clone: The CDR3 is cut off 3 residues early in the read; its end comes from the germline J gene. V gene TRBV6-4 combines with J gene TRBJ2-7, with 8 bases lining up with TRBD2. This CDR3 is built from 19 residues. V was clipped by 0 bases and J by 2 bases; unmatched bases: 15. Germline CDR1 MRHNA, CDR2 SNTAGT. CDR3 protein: CASSDSVSISGGPPYEQYF. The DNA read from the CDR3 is TGTGCCAGCAGTGACTCCGTCTCAATAAGCGGGGGCCCCCCCTACGAG.

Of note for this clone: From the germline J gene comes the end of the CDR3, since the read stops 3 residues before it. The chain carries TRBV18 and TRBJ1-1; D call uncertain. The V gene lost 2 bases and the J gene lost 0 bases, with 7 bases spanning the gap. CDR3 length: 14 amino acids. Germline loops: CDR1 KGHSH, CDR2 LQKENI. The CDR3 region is CASSPSPVNTEAFF. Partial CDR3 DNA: TGTGCCAGCTCACCAAGTCCGGTGAACACTGAA.

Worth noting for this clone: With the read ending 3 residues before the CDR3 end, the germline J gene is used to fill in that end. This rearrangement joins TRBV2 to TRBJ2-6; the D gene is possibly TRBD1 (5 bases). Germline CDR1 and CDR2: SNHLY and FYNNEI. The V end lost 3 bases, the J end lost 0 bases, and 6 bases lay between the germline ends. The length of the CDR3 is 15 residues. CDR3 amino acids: CASSEQGSGANVLTF. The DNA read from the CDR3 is TGTGCCAGCAGTGAGCAGGGCTCTGGGGCCAACGTC.

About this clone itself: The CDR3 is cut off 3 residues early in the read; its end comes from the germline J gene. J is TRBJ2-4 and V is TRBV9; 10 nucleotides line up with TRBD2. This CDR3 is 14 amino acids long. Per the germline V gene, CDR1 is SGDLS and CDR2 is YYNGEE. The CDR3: CASSARLSGGVQYF. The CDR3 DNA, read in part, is TGTGCCAGCAGCGCCCGCCTCAGCGGGGGGGTT.

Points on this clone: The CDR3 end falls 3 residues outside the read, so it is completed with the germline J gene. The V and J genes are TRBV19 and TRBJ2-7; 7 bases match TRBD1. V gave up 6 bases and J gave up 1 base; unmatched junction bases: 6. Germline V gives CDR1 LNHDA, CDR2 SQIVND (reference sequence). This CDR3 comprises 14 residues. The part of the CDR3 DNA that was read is TGTGCCAGTAGCGACAGGGCCCTATCCTACGAG. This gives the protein CASSDRALSYE. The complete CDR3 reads CASSDRALSYEQYF.

The CDR3 is CASEDSDRVGGYTF. The part of the CDR3 DNA that was read is TGTGCCAGTGAAGATTCGGACAGGGTGGGTGGC. The rearrangement joins TRBV19 to TRBJ1-2; 8 bases agree with TRBD1. With the read ending 3 residues before the CDR3 end, the germline J gene is used to fill in that end. With V trimmed by 8 bases and J by 7 bases, 12 bases remained unmatched. This CDR3 region has 14 residues. CDR1 LNHDA and CDR2 SQIVND come from the germline V gene (reference sequence).

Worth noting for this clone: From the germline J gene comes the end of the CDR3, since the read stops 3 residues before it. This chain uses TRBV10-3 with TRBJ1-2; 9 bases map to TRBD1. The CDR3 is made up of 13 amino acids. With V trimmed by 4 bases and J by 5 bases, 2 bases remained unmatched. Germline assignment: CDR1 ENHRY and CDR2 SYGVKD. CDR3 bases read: TGTGCCATCAGTGCTGGGACAGGGTATGGC. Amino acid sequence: CAISAGTGYG. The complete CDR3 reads CAISAGTGYGYTF.

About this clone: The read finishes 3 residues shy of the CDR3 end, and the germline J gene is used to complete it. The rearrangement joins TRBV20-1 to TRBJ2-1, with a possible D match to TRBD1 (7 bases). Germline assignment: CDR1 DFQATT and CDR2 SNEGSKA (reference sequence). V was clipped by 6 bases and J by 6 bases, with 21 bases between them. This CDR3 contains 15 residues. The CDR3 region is CSARLPGGTSNEQFF. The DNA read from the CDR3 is TGCAGTGCACGCCTCCCAGGGGGGACGAGCAATGAG.

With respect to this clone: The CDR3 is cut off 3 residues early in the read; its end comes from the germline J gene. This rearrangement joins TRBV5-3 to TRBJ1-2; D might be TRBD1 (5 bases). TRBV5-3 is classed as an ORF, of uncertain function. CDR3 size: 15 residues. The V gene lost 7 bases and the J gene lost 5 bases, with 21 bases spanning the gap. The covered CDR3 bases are TGTGCCAGACAAGTACGGGGGGTCTTTGTTTATGGC. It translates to CARQVRGVFVYG. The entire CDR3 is CARQVRGVFVYGYTF.

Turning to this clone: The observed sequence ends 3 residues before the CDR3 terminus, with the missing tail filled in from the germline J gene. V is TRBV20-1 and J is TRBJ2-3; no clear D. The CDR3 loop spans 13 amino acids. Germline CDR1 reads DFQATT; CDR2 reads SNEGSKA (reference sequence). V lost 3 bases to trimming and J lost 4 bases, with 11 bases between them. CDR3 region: CSARPSSADTQYF. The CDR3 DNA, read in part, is TGCAGTGCTAGGCCCTCCTCGGCAGATACG.

The CDR3 bases that were read are TGTGCCAGCAGCTTAGCGTGGACAGGGGTTGGCGAG. Protein product: CASSLAWTGVGE. The complete CDR3 sequence is CASSLAWTGVGEQYF. This chain uses TRBV7-9 with TRBJ2-7; TRBD1 agrees at 9 bases. With the read ending 3 residues before the CDR3 end, the germline J gene is used to fill in that end. Looked up from germline, CDR1 is SEHNR and CDR2 is FQNEAQ (reference sequence). V was clipped by 0 bases and J by 6 bases; unmatched bases: 6. The CDR3 spans 15 residues.

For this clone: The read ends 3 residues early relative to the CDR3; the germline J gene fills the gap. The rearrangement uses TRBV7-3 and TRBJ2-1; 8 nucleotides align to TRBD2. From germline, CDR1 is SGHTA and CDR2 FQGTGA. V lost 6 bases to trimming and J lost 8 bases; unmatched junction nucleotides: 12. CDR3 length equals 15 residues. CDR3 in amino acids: CASSSRAGVSHEQFF. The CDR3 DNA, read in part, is TGTGCCAGCAGTTCGCGAGCGGGAGTGTCACATGAG.

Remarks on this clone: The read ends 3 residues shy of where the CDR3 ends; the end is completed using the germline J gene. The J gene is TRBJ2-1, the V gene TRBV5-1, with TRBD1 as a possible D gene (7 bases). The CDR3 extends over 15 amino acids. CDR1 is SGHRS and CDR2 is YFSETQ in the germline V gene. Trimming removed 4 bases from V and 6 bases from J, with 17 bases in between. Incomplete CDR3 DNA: TGCGCCAGCAGCGCCCCCCAGGGGGGACTCAATGAG. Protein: CASSAPQGGLNE. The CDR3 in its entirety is CASSAPQGGLNEQFF.

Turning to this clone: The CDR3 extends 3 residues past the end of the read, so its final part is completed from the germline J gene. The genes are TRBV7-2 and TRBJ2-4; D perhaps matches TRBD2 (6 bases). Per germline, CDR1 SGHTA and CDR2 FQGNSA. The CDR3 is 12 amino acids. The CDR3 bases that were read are TGTGCCAGCAGCTTTGGAGGGTATGGT. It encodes CASSFGGYG. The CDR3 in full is CASSFGGYGQYF. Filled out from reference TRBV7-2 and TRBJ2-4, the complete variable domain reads GAGVSQSPSNKVTEKGKDVELRCDPISGHTALYWYRQSLGQGLEFLIYFQGNSAPDKSGLPSDRFSAERTGGSVSTLTIQRTQQEDSAVYLCASSFGGYGQYFGAGTRLSVL.

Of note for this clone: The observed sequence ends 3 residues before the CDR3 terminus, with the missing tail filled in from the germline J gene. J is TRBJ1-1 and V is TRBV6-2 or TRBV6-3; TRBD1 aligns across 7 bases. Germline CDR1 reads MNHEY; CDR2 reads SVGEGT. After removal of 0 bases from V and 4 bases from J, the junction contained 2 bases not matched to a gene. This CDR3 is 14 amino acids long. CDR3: CASSYSYRGTEAFF. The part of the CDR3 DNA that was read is TGTGCCAGCAGTTACTCGTACAGGGGCACTGAA.

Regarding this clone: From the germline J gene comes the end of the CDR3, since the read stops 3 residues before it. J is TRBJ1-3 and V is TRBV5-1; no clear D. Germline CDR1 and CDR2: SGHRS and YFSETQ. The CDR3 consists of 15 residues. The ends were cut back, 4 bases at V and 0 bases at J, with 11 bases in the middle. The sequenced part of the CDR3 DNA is TGCGCCAGCAGCCTGAGACAAGGCTCTGGAAACACC. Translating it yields CASSLRQGSGNT. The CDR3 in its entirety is CASSLRQGSGNTIYF.

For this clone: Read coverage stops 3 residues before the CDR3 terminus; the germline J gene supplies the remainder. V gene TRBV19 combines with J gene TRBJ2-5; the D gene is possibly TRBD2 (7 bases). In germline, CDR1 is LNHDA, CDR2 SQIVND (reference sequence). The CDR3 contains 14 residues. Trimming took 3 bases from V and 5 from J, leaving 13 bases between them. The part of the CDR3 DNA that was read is TGTGCCAGTAGTATGTCGGGGGGCGCGGAGACC. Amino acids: CASSMSGGAET. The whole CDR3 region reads CASSMSGGAETQYF.

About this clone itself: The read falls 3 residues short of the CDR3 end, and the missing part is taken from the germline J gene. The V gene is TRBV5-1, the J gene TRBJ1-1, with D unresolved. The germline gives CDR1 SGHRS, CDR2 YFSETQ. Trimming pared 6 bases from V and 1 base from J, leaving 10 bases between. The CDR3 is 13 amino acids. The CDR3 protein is CASMDPGNTEAFF. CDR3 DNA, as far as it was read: TGCGCCAGCATGGATCCGGGGAACACTGAA. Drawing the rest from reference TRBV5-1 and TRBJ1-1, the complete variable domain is KAGVTQTPRYLIKTRGQQVTLSCSPISGHRSVSWYQQTPGQGLQFLFEYFSETQRNKGNFPGRFSGRQFSNSRSEMNVSTLELGDSALYLCASMDPGNTEAFFGQGTRLTVV.

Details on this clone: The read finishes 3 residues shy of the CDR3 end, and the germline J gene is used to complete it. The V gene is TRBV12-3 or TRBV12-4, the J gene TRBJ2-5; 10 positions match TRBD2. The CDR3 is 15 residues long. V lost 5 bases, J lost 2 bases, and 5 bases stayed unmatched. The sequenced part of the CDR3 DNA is TGTGCCAGCAGTCCGGGGACTAGCGTTCAAGAGACC. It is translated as CASSPGTSVQET. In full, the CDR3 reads CASSPGTSVQETQYF.

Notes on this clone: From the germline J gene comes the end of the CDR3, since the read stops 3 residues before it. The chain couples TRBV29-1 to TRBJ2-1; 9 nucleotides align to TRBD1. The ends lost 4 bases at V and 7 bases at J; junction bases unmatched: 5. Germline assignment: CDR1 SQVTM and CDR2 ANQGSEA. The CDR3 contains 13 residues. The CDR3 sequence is CSVVTGGGNEQFF. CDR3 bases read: TGCAGCGTTGTGACAGGGGGAGGGAATGAG.

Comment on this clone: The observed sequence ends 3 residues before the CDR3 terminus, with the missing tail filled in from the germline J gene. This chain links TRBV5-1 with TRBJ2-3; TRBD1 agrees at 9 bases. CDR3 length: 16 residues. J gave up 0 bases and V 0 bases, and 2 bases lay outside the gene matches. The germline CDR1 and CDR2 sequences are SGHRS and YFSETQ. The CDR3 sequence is CASSLGQGVSTDTQYF. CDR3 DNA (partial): TGCGCCAGCAGCTTGGGACAGGGGGTGAGCACAGATACG.

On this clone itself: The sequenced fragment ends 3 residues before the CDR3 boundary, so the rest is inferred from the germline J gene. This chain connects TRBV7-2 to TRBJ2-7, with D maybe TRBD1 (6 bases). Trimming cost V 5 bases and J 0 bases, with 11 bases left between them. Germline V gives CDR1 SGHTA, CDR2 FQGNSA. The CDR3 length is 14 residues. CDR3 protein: CASSPRQVSYEQYF. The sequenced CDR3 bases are TGTGCCAGCAGCCCTCGACAGGTCTCCTACGAG. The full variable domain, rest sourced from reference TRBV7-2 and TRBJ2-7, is GAGVSQSPSNKVTEKGKDVELRCDPISGHTALYWYRQSLGQGLEFLIYFQGNSAPDKSGLPSDRFSAERTGGSVSTLTIQRTQQEDSAVYLCASSPRQVSYEQYFGPGTRLTVT.

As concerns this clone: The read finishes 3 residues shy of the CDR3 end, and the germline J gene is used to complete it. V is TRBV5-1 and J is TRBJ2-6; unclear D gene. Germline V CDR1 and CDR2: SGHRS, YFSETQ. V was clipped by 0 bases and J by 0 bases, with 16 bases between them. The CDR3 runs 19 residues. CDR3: CASSLAGLGSFSGANVLTF. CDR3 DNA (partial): TGCGCCAGCAGCTTGGCCGGTCTAGGCAGCTTCTCTGGGGCCAACGTC. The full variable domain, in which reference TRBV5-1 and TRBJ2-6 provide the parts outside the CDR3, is KAGVTQTPRYLIKTRGQQVTLSCSPISGHRSVSWYQQTPGQGLQFLFEYFSETQRNKGNFPGRFSGRQFSNSRSEMNVSTLELGDSALYLCASSLAGLGSFSGANVLTFGAGSRLTVL.

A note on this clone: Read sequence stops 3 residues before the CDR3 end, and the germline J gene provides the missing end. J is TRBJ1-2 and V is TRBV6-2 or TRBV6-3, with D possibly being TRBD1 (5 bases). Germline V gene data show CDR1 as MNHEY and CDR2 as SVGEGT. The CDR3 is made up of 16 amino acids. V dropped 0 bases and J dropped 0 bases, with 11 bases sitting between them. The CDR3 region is CASSYSRGGANYGYTF. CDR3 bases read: TGTGCCAGCAGTTACTCGAGGGGTGGCGCTAACTATGGC.

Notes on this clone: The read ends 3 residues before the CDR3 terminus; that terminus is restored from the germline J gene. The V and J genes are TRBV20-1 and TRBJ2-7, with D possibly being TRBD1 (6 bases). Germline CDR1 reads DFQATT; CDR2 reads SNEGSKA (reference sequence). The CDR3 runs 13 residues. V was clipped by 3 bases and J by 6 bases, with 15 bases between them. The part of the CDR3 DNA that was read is TGCAGTGCTAGCACAGGGCCGATCGGCGAG. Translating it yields CSASTGPIGE. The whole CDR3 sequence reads CSASTGPIGEQYF.

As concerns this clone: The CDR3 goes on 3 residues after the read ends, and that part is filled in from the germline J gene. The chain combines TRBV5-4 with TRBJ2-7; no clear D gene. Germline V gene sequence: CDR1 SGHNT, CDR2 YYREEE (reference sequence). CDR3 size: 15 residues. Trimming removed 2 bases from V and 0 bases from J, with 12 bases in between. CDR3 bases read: TGTGCCAGCAGCTTTGACGCTTACAGCTCCTACGAG. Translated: CASSFDAYSSYE. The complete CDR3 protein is CASSFDAYSSYEQYF.

The sequenced CDR3 bases are TGTGCCAGCAGCTACCCAGGGGACCGCGAG. This translates into CASSYPGDRE. The full-length CDR3 reads as CASSYPGDREQYF. The chain is built from TRBV7-9 and TRBJ2-7; possible D gene TRBD1, 6 bases. The CDR3 goes on 3 residues after the read ends, and that part is filled in from the germline J gene. This CDR3 region has 13 residues. Trimming removed 4 bases from V and 6 bases from J, with 13 bases in between. The germline CDR1 and CDR2 sequences are SEHNR and FQNEAQ (reference sequence). Combining the CDR3 with reference TRBV7-9 and TRBJ2-7 gives the whole variable domain DTGVSQNPRHKITKRGQNVTFRCDPISEHNRLYWYRQTLGQGPEFLTYFQNEAQLEKSRLLSDRFSAERPKGSFSTLEIQRTEQGDSAMYLCASSYPGDREQYFGPGTRLTVT.

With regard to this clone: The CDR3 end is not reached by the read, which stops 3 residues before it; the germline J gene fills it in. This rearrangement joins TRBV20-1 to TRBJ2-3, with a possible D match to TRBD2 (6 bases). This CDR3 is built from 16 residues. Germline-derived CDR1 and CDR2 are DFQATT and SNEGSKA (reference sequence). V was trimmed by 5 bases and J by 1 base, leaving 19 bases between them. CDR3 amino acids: CSALRPASEGTDTQYF. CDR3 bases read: TGCAGTGCTTTGCGTCCGGCTAGCGAGGGCACAGATACG.